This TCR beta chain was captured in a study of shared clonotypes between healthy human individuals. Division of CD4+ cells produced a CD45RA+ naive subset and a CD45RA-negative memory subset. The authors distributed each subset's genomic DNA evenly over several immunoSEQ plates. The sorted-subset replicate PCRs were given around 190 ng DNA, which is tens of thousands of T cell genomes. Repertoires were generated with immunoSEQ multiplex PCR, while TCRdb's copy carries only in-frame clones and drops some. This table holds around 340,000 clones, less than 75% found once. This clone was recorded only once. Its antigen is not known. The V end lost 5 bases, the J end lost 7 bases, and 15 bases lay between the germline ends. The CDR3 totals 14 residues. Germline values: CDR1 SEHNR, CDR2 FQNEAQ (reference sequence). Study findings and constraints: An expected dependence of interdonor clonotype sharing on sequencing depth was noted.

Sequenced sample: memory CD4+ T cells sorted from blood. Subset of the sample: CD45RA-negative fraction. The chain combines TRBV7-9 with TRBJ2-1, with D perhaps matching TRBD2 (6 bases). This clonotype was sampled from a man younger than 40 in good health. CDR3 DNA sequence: TGTGCCAGCAGCCTGGGCGCGGGAAGTAATGAGCAGTTCTTC. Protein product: CASSLGAGSNEQFF.